This section outlines one T cell receptor beta chain sequence together with its context. The antigen remains undetermined. The data were obtained in a study of T cell responses to AZD1222 COVID-19 vaccine. General study findings and limits: There were vaccine-associated CD4 TCRs across spike, dominant at 160-218 and 743-854.

V dropped 0 bases and J dropped 4; count of bases not matched to a gene: 6. CDR1 and CDR2 (germline): LGHNA, YSLEER. The CDR3 is 17 amino acids. Sequenced by immunoSEQ multiplex PCR; TCRdb stores in-frame clones only, minus some. The repertoire holds roughly 120,000 clones, with approximately 83% as singletons. This specimen was peripheral blood, taken on day 0 of MenACWY control vaccination. The sequence was collected from an adult in good health. The chain carries TRBV4-3 and TRBJ2-2; TRBD2 matches at 9 bases. CDR3 region: CASSQDPAGGFTGELFF. The DNA for the CDR3 is TGCGCCAGCAGCCAAGATCCCGCGGGGGGGTTCACCGGGGAGCTGTTTTTT.